Sequencing of this TCR beta chain was carried out in a study of CD8 T cells in Susac syndrome. In germline, CDR1 is MDHEN, CDR2 SYDVKM. This CDR3 is built from 14 residues. Trimming stripped 5 bases from V and 4 bases from J, with 14 bases between. Roughly 0.45 to 1 ug RNA was reverse transcribed with random hexamers. The authors amplified TCR beta CDR3 across 54 Vbeta and 13 Jbeta using immunoSEQ multiplex PCR. MiXCR, applied by TCRdb to the immunoSEQ multiplex PCR reads, yields one record per CDR3 protein. The sample has 100,000 to 150,000 distinct CDR3 sequences; over 90% are singletons. The control group consisted of healthy donors matched for age and sex. TEMRA cells were enriched by FACS, while CD8+ and CD4+ T cells were obtained through a negative isolation that was performed magnetically.

The receptor was derived from a human donor in good health. This rearrangement joins TRBV28 to TRBJ2-5; perhaps TRBD1 as D (6 bases). Sequencing input: CD4+ T cells from PBMCs. CDR3 nucleotides: TGTGCCAGCAGTCCGTCGACAGGAGGAGAGACCCAGTACTTC. Encoded protein: CASSPSTGGETQYF.